Each of the 11 T cell receptor beta chains below was sequenced from the same sample in a study of PD-L1 blockade in urothelial cancer (dated by TCRdb to about 2017). The time point label for this specimen denotes: peripheral blood 6 weeks after treatment start. The library came from the immunoSEQ multiplex PCR assay. Imported from immuneACCESS, the table was reduced by TCRdb to in-frame sequences with V and J called. These copies leave out some clones; in studies compared against another copy, an unresolved V gene accounts for under half, and the cause of the remainder is not known. For this sample the table gives 90,000 to 130,000 clones, of which under 95% were detected only once. Clones ranked in the top ten supply approximately 3.5% of the sample. Source: PBMCs, taken around atezolizumab (anti-PD-L1) treatment. These receptors came from a man aged 60 to 69 with urothelial cancer.

This chain joins TRBV29-1 and TRBJ1-2; no reliable D call. Trimming removed 4 bases at V and 6 bases at J, with 12 bases between. Germline lookup yields CDR1 SQVTM and CDR2 ANQGSEA. This CDR3 is built from 12 residues. CDR3 sequence reads: CSVAQARHGYTF. The CDR3 DNA sequence: TGCAGCGTTGCGCAGGCCCGCCATGGCTACACCTTC. The whole variable domain, filled in from reference TRBV29-1 and TRBJ1-2, reads SAVISQKPSRDICQRGTSLTIQCQVDSQVTMMFWYRQQPGQSLTLIATANQGSEATYESGFVIDKFPISRPNLTFSTLTVSNMSPEDSSIYLCSVAQARHGYTFGSGTRLTVV.

The chain is built from TRBV6-6 and TRBJ1-1, with no clear D. Germline-derived CDR1 and CDR2 are MNHNY and SVGAGI (reference sequence). Trimming pared 8 bases from V and 1 base from J, leaving 20 bases between. The CDR3 has 16 amino acids. Written as DNA, the CDR3 is TGTGCCAGCCAGTTATCGACACCGATTAAGAACACTGAAGCTTTCTTT. Its translation is CASQLSTPIKNTEAFF.

The chain recombines TRBV11-1 with TRBJ1-5, with 9 bases fitting TRBD1. This CDR3 is 17 amino acids long. The ends lost 4 bases at V and 4 bases at J; junction bases unmatched: 11. Germline CDR1 and CDR2: SGHAT and FQDESV (reference sequence). This CDR3 is CASSSTLSGTGNQPQHF. The CDR3 DNA reads TGTGCCAGCAGCTCCACTCTTTCCGGGACAGGGAATCAGCCCCAGCATTTT.

This clone occurred once. The chain has TRBV4-3 and TRBJ1-1; D gene ambiguous. V gave up 1 base and J gave up 8 bases, with 11 bases separating them. This CDR3 contains 13 residues. Germline V gene data show CDR1 as LGHNA and CDR2 as YSLEER. The chain's CDR3 is CASSQVSTAEAFF. CDR3 DNA: TGCGCCAGCAGCCAAGTTTCAACAGCCGAAGCTTTCTTT.

This sequence joins TRBV6-5 and TRBJ2-6; a weak D match, TRBD1 (6 bases). V was shortened by 5 bases and J by 1 base, with 9 bases between the two germline ends. The germline V gene encodes CDR1 MNHEY and CDR2 SVGAGI. This CDR3 is 15 amino acids long. DNA of the CDR3: TGTGCCAGCAGTACAACAGGGTCTGGGGCCAACGTCCTGACTTTC. Translated, it gives CASSTTGSGANVLTF.

The genes are TRBV14 and TRBJ2-3, with TRBD2 matching 9 bases. Germline CDR1 and CDR2: SGHDN and FVKESK. The length of the CDR3 is 21 residues. V lost 1 base, J lost 2 bases, and 19 bases stayed unmatched. The DNA of the CDR3 is TGTGCCAGCAGCCAAGTTTCTATAACAAGACTAGCGGTGCGGGCCACAGATACGCAGTATTTT. Amino acids: CASSQVSITRLAVRATDTQYF.

The CDR3 region is CASSQNSGGGTDTQYF. The CDR3 nucleotides read TGTGCCAGCAGCCAAAATAGCGGGGGGGGCACAGATACGCAGTATTTT. The chain is built from TRBV7-3 and TRBJ2-3; 11 bases agree with TRBD2. Germline V gives CDR1 SGHTA, CDR2 FQGTGA. This CDR3 spans 16 amino acids. Trimming cost V 5 bases and J 1 base; bases outside gene matches: 5.

The rearrangement uses TRBV11-2 and TRBJ1-3; TRBD1 matches 9 bases. The CDR3 consists of 16 residues. Looked up from germline, CDR1 is SGHAT and CDR2 is FQNNGV. J gave up 4 bases and V 3 bases, and 7 bases lay outside the gene matches. The CDR3 sequence is CASSLLQGAGGNTIYF. In nucleotides, the CDR3 is TGTGCCAGCAGCTTGTTACAGGGGGCTGGAGGAAACACCATATATTTT.

The chain is built from TRBV7-2 and TRBJ2-1; D remains ambiguous. V lost 5 bases to trimming and J lost 9 bases, with 11 bases between them. This CDR3 spans 12 amino acids. Germline V gene sequence: CDR1 SGHTA, CDR2 FQGNSA. The CDR3 DNA sequence: TGTGCCAGCAGCGTACTGCGAAGTGAGCAGTTCTTC. This sequence encodes CASSVLRSEQFF.

This clone was seen only once. V usage is TRBV7-2 and J usage is TRBJ2-5, with TRBD1 identical over 8 bases. From germline, CDR1 is SGHTA and CDR2 FQGNSA. The CDR3 spans 14 residues. V shed 3 bases, J shed 6 bases, and the junction held 6 bases outside the gene matches. CDR3 nucleotides: TGTGCCAGCAGCTTGGTGCAGGGGGCGCAGACCCAGTACTTC. This gives the protein CASSLVQGAQTQYF.

V and J are TRBV7-8 and TRBJ2-3; the match to TRBD2 covers 7 bases. The CDR3 consists of 11 residues. V shed 11 bases and J 4 bases; nucleotides not matched to a gene: 3. Germline V gene data show CDR1 as SGHVS and CDR2 as FQNEAQ. CDR3 protein: CAGGVADTQYF. CDR3 nucleotides: TGTGCCGGGGGGGTGGCAGATACGCAGTATTTT.